This T cell receptor (beta chain) was retrieved from a study of regulatory T cells in long-lasting Graves disease. Study-wide context: The criterion for persistent Graves' disease was over 5 years of antithyroid drugs with positive TSH receptor antibodies.

This CDR3 is built from 20 residues. CDR1 is LNHDA, CDR2 SQIVND, per germline (reference sequence). V was clipped by 5 bases and J by 0 bases; unmatched bases: 19. Time point specified: persistent/refractory GD, antithyroid drugs over 5 years with positive TRAb. PBMC RNA served as the TCR library source. Sequencing libraries for TCR beta were prepared with iRepertoire HTBI primers and Arm-PCR of CDR3 regions. TCRdb fed the multiplex PCR reads into MiXCR, producing one record per CDR3 protein. Of about 660,000 distinct CDR3 sequences listed, approximately 31% were seen once; the top ten hold under 50%.

The specimen was peripheral blood mononuclear cells (PBMCs), collected when the disease was refractory, from a patient treated with antithyroid drugs. The gene calls are TRBV19 and TRBJ1-5; TRBD1 matches 7 bases. The clonotype originates from a female donor with Graves disease. The CDR3, as DNA: TGTGCCAGTAGTCTCCGGGGGGGACAGACAGCTTTGGGTAGCAATCAGCCCCAGCATTTT. Translating it yields CASSLRGGQTALGSNQPQHF.